The 6 T cell receptor beta chains reported below all come from one sample, sequenced in a study of technical replicates of blood from a few donors. Using immunoSEQ multiplex PCR, the repertoire was profiled, and TCRdb retains in-frame clones only, with some absent. The table shows some 15,000 clones, with about 89% occurring only once. Specimen: PBMCs. The receptors come from a human donor in good health.

This sequence joins TRBV1 and TRBJ2-1; TRBD2, the D gene given by the table, was not confirmed from the DNA. TRBV1 is classified as a pseudogene. CDR3 length equals 14 residues. This CDR3 reads CTSSQGLAGNEQFF. DNA of the CDR3: TGCACCAGCAGCCAAGGGCTAGCGGGCAATGAGCAGTTCTTC.

The V call is TRBV9, the J call TRBJ2-6; no definite D call. Per the germline V gene, CDR1 is SGDLS and CDR2 is YYNGEE. Trimming removed 0 bases at V and 1 base at J, with 11 bases between. This CDR3 contains 17 residues. CDR3 loop: CASSVDVATSGANVLTF. CDR3 DNA: TGTGCCAGCAGCGTAGATGTCGCCACTTCTGGGGCCAACGTCCTGACTTTC.

The gene calls are TRBV18 and TRBJ1-1, with a weak D call TRBD1 (6 bases). The V end was cut by 5 bases, the J end by 5 bases, with 15 bases between. Germline CDR1 and CDR2: KGHSH and LQKENI. This CDR3 is 14 amino acids long. Written as DNA, the CDR3 is TGTGCCAGCTCATCGACAAAAGGGACAACTGAAGCTTTCTTT. This gives the protein CASSSTKGTTEAFF.

This sequence joins TRBV18 and TRBJ2-5; D possibly corresponds to TRBD2 (6 bases). This CDR3 is 15 amino acids long. V lost 0 bases and J 5 bases, leaving 13 bases between the germline ends. Germline-derived CDR1 and CDR2 are KGHSH and LQKENI. CDR3 protein: CASSPPRAAGETQYF. The CDR3 DNA reads TGTGCCAGCTCACCACCCCGGGCGGCGGGGGAGACCCAGTACTTC. Supplemented by reference TRBV18 and TRBJ2-5, the full variable domain reads NAGVMQNPRHLVRRRGQEARLRCSPMKGHSHVYWYRQLPEEGLKFMVYLQKENIIDESGMPKERFSAEFPKEGPSILRIQQVVRGDSAAYFCASSPPRAAGETQYFGPGTRLLVL.

The chain combines TRBV29-1 with TRBJ1-1; 7 bases match TRBD1. The CDR3 spans 16 residues. Germline CDR1 SQVTM, CDR2 ANQGSEA. J was trimmed by 1 base and V by 3 bases; bases with no gene match: 11. CDR3 sequence: CSVEGEQGQSNTEAFF. The CDR3 coding sequence is TGCAGCGTTGAGGGGGAACAGGGACAGTCGAACACTGAAGCTTTCTTT. Full variable domain (outside the CDR3, taken from reference TRBV29-1 and TRBJ1-1): SAVISQKPSRDICQRGTSLTIQCQVDSQVTMMFWYRQQPGQSLTLIATANQGSEATYESGFVIDKFPISRPNLTFSTLTVSNMSPEDSSIYLCSVEGEQGQSNTEAFFGQGTRLTVV.

This clone was seen a single time. The gene calls are TRBV5-6 and TRBJ2-7; 9 bases fit TRBD2. The CDR3 has 15 amino acids. Germline-derived CDR1 and CDR2 are SGHDT and YYEEEE. The trim removed 0 bases at V and 3 bases at J, leaving 4 bases unmatched. DNA of the CDR3: TGTGCCAGCAGCTTGGGACTAGCGGATTTCTACGAGCAGTACTTC. Translated, it gives CASSLGLADFYEQYF.